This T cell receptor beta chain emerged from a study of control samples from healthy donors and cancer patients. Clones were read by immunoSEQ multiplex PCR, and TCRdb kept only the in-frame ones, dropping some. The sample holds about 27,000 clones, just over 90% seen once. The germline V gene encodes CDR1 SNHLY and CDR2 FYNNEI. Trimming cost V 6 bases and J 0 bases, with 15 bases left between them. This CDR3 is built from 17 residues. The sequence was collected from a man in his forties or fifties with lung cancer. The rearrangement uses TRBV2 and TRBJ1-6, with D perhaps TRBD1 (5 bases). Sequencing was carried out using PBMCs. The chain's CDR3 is CASSVRQTRSYNSPLHF. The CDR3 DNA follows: TGTGCCAGCAGCGTTAGACAGACTCGCTCCTATAATTCACCCCTCCACTTT.